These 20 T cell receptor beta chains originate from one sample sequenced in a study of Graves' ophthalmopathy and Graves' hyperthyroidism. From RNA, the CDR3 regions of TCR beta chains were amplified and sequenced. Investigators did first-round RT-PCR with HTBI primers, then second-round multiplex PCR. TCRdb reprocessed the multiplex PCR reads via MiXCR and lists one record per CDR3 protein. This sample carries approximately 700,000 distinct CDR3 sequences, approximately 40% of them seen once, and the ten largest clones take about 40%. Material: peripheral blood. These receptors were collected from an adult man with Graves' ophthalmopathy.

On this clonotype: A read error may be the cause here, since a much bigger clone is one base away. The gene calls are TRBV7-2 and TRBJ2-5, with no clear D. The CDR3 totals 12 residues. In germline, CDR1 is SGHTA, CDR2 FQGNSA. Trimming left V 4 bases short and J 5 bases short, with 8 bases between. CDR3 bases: TGTGCCAGCAGCTCCATCGGGGAGACCCAGTACTTC. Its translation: CASSSIGETQYF.

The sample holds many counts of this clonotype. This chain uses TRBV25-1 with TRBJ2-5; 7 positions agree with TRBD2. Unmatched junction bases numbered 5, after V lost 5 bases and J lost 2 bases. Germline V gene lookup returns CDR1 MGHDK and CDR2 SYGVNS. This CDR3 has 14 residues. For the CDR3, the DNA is TGTGCCAGCAGTAACGCAGCGGGGCAAGAGACCCAGTACTTC. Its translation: CASSNAAGQETQYF.

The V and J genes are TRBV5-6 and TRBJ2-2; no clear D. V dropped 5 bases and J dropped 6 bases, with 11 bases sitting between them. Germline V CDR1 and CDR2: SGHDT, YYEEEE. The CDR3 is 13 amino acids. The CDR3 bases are TGTGCCAGCAGACCCGGTCGGTCCGGGGAGCTGTTTTTT. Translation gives CASRPGRSGELFF.

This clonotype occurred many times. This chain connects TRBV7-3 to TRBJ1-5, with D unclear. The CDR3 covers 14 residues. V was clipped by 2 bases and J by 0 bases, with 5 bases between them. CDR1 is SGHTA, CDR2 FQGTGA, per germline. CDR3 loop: CASSLRDSNQPQHF. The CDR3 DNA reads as TGTGCCAGCAGCTTACGGGATAGCAATCAGCCCCAGCATTTT.

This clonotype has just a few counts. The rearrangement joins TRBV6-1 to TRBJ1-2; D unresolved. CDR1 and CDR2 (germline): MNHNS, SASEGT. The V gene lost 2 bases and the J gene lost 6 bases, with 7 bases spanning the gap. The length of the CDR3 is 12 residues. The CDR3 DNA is TGTGCCAGCAGTGAAAGAGTGGATGGCTACACCTTC. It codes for CASSERVDGYTF.

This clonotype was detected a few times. The CDR3 coding sequence is TGTGCCAGCAGTTACTCGCGGACAGGGCTTGAGCAGTACTTC. Its translation: CASSYSRTGLEQYF. The chain couples TRBV2 to TRBJ2-7, with 8 bases matching TRBD1. Per germline, CDR1 SNHLY and CDR2 FYNNEI. J was trimmed by 7 bases and V by 5 bases; bases with no gene match: 10. CDR3 size: 14 residues.

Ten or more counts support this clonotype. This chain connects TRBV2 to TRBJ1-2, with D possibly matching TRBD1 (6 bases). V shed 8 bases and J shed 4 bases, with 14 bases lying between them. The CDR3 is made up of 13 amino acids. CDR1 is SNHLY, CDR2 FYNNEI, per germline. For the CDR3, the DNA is TGTGCCAGCCAGCCGACAGGAGCCTATGGCTACACCTTC. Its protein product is CASQPTGAYGYTF.

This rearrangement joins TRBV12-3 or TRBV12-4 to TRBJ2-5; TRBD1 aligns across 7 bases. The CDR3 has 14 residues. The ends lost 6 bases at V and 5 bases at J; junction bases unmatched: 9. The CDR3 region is CASRKTGAVETQYF. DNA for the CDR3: TGTGCCAGCAGAAAAACAGGGGCCGTGGAGACCCAGTACTTC.

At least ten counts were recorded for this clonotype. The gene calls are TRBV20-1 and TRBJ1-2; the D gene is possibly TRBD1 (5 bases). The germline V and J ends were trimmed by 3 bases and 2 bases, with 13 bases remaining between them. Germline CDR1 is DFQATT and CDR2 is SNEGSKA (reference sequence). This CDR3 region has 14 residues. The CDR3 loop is CSARTYEGNYGYTF. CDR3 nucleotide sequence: TGCAGTGCTAGGACTTATGAGGGGAACTATGGCTACACCTTC.

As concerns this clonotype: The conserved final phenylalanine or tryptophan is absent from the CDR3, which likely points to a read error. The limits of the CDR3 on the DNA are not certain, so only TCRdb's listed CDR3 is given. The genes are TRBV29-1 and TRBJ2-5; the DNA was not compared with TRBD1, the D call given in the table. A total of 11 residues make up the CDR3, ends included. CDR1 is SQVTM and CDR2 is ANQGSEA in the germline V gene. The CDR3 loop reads CSVRDRGLRYT.

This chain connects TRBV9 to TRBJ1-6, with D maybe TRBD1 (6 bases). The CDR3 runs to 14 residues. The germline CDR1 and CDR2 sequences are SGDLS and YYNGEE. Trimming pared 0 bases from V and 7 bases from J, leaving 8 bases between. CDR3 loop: CASSVDDRNSPLHF. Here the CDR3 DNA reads TGTGCCAGCAGCGTAGACGACAGGAATTCACCCCTCCACTTT.

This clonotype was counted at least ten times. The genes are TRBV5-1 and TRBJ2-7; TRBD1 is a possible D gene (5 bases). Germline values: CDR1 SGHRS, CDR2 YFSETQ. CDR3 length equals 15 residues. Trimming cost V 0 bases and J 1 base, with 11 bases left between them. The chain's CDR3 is CASSLGPGQSYEQYF. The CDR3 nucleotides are TGCGCCAGCAGCTTGGGGCCAGGGCAATCCTACGAGCAGTACTTC.

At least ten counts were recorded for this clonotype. CDR3 DNA: TGCAGCGTTGAAGTTGTGGGGGGCGAAGGCACCTTC. This translates into CSVEVVGGEGTF. The V call is TRBV29-1, the J call TRBJ1-2; D possibly corresponds to TRBD1 (6 bases). The ends were cut back, 1 base at V and 13 bases at J, with 16 bases in the middle. The CDR3 is made up of 12 amino acids. Germline V gene sequence: CDR1 SQVTM, CDR2 ANQGSEA.

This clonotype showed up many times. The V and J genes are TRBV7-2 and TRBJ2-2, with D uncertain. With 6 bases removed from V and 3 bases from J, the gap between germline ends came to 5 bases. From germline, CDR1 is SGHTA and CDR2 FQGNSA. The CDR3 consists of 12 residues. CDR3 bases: TGTGCCAGCAGTCGGTACACCGGGGAGCTGTTTTTT. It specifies CASSRYTGELFF.

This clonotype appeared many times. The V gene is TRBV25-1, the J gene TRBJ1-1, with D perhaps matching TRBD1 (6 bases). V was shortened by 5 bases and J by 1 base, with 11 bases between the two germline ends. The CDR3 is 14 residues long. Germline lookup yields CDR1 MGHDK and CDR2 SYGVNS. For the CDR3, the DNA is TGTGCCAGCAGTTTACCGGGACAGAACACTGAAGCTTTCTTT. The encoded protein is CASSLPGQNTEAFF.

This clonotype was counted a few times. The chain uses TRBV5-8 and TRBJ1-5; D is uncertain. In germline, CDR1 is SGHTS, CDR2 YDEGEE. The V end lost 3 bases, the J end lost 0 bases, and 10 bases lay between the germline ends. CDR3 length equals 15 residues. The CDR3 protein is CASSSFGISNQPQHF. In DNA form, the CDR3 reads TGTGCCAGCAGCTCTTTTGGAATTAGCAATCAGCCCCAGCATTTT.

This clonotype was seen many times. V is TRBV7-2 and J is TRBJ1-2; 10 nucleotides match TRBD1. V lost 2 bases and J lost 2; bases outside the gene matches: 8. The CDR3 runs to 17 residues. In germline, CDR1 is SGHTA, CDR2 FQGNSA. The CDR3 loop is CASSLTTGGFQNYGYTF. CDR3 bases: TGTGCCAGCAGCTTAACGACAGGGGGCTTTCAAAACTATGGCTACACCTTC.

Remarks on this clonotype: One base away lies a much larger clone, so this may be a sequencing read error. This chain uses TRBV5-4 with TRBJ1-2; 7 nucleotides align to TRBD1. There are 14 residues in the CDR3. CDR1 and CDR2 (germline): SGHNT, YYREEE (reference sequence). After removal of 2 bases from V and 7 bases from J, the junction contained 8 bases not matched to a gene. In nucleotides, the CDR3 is TGTGCCAGCAGCTTCGAAAACAGGGGATCTGGCTACACCTTC. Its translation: CASSFENRGSGYTF.

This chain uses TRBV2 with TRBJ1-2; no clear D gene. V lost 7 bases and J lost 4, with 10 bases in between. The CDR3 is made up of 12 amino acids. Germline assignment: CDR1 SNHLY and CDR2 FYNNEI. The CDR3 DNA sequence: TGTGCCAGCACTAGGCAGGTCTATGGCTACACCTTC. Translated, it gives CASTRQVYGYTF.

The CDR3 coding sequence is TGTGCCAGCAGCTTAGGGTCAGGCGCTTCCGTGGAGACCCAGTACTTC. Encoded protein: CASSLGSGASVETQYF. V gene TRBV7-9 combines with J gene TRBJ2-5; D uncertain. The CDR3 is 16 residues long. CDR1 is SEHNR and CDR2 is FQNEAQ in the germline V gene (reference sequence). V dropped 1 base and J dropped 5 bases, with 17 bases sitting between them.